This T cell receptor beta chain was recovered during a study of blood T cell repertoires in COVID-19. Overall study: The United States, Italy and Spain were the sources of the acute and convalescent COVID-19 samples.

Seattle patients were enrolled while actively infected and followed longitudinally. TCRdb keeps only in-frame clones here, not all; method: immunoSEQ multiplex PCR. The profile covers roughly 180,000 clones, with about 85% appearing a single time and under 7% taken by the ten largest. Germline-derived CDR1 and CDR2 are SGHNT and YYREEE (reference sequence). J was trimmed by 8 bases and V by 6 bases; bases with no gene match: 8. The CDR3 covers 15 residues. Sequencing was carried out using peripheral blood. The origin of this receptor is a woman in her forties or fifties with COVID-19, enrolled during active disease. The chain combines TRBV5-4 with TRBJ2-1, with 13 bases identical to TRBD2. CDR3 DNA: TGTGCCAGCATCCTTGGAGGGACTAGCGGGGATGAGCAGTTCTTC. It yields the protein CASILGGTSGDEQFF.